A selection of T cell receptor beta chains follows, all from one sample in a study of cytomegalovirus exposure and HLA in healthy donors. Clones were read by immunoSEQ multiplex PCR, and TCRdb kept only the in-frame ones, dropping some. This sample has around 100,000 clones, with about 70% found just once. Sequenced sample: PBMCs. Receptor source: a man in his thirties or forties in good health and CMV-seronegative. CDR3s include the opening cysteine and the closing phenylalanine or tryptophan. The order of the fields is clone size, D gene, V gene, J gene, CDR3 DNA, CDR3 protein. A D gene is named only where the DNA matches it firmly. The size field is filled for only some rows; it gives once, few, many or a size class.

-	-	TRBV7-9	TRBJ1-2	TGTGCCAGCAGCGCGGAAGCGGCAAACTATGGCTACACCTTC	CASSAEAANYGYTF
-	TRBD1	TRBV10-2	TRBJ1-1	TGCGCCACCAGGGACAGGGAGGGGACTGAAGCTTTCTTT	CATRDREGTEAFF
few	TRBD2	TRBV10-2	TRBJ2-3	TGCGCCAGCAGTGACGAGCGGGGAGAAGGCACAGATACGCAGTATTTT	CASSDERGEGTDTQYF
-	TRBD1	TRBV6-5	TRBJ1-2	TGTGCCAGCAGAGGGACAGGGAGGTTGGATGGCTACCCCTTC	CASRGTGRLDGYPF
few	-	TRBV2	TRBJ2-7	TGTGCCAGCAGTGGGGGCGACGCCCGTTACTACGAGCAGTACTTC	CASSGGDARYYEQYF
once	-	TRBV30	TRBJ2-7	TGTGCCTGGAGTGTTGCGGGGGAGCAGTACTTC	CAWSVAGEQYF
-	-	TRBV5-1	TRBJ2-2	TGCGCCAGCAGCCTGCGGACTCTCAGAACTCACACCGGGGAGCTGTTTTTT	CASSLRTLRTHTGELFF
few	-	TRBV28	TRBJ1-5	TGTGCCAGCGGCGACAGACAGAGAAATCAGCCCCAGCATTTT	CASGDRQRNQPQHF
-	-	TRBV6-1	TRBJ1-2	TGTGCCGGACAAGTTGGGGGCCCCGCTAACTATGGCTACACCTTC	CAGQVGGPANYGYTF
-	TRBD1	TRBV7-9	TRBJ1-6	TGTGCCAGCAGCCCTCCCCTTCCGACAGGGGACAATTCACCCCTCCACTTT	CASSPPLPTGDNSPLHF
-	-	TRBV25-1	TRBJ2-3	TGTGCCAGCAGTCCCCGCGTAAGCACAGATACGCAGTATTTT	CASSPRVSTDTQYF
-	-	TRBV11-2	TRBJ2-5	TGTGCCAGCAGCTTAGATCCGAGGGAAGAGACCCAGTACTTC	CASSLDPREETQYF
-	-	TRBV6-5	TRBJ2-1	TGTGCCAGCAGTTACTCCCCGTTTACCTACAATGAGCAGTTCTTC	CASSYSPFTYNEQFF
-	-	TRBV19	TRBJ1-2	TGTGCCAGTAGTATAGGGGACTTCGATTTTTATGGCTACACCTTC	CASSIGDFDFYGYTF
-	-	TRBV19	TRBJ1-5	TGTGCCAGTAGTTGGACAGCACTTAGCAATCAGCCCCAGCATTTT	CASSWTALSNQPQHF
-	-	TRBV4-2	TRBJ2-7	TGTGCCAGCAGCCCCCTGTTGGCGGGATTGGGTTACCACGAGCAGTACTTC	CASSPLLAGLGYHEQYF
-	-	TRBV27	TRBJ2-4	TGTGCCAGCAGTTTGGCAGGAGCCAAAAACATTCAGTACTTC	CASSLAGAKNIQYF
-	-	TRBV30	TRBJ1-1	TGTGCCAAGGTGCGACGGGGGAACACTGAAGCTTTCTTT	CAKVRRGNTEAFF
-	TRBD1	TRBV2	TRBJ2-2	TGTGCCAGCAGTGACTGGGACAGAAACACCGGGGAGCTGTTTTTT	CASSDWDRNTGELFF
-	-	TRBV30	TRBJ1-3	TGTGCCTGGACCATCGGGGGGGGTTTTTCTGGAAACACCATATATTTT	CAWTIGGGFSGNTIYF
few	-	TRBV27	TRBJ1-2	TGTGCCAGCACCACACAGGGCTATGGCTACACCTTC	CASTTQGYGYTF
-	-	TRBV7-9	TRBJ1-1	TGTGCCAGCAGCTTAGCGAAGGGGCCAGCTTTCTTT	CASSLAKGPAFF
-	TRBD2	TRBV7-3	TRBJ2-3	TGTGCCAGCAGCCCGGGACTAGCGACAGATACGCAGTATTTT	CASSPGLATDTQYF
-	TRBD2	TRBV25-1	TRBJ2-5	TGTGCCAGCAGCGATCGACTAGCGGCCCTGGGAGAGACCCAGTACTTC	CASSDRLAALGETQYF
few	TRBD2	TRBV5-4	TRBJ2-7	TGTGCCAGCAGCCTAGCGGGAGCTCCCTTGGCGCAGTACTTC	CASSLAGAPLAQYF
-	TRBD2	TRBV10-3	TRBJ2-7	TGTGCCATCAGTGAGGGTAGCGGGGTTTCCGAGCAGTACTTC	CAISEGSGVSEQYF
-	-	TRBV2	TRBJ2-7	TGTGCCAGCACGGAGTCTATACGCGAGCAGTACTTC	CASTESIREQYF
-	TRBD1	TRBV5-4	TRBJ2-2	TGTGCCAGCAGACCCGGGACAGCGAACACCGGGGAGCTGTTTTTT	CASRPGTANTGELFF
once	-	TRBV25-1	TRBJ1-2	TGTGCCAGCAATGGGGGTATGGGGGGGATCTTGGATGGCTACACCTTC	CASNGGMGGILDGYTF
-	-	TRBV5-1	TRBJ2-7	TGCGCCAGCAGCTTGGGGCAGGGCAACGAGCAGTACTTC	CASSLGQGNEQYF
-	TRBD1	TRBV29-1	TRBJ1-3	TGCAGCGCAGGACGGACAGGGAACACCATATATTTT	CSAGRTGNTIYF
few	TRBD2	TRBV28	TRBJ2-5	TGTGCCAGCAGCCAGAACTCAGCGGGAGTTTGGGCCCAGTACTTC	CASSQNSAGVWAQYF
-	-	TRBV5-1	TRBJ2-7	TGCGCCAGCAGAAGGACTGGGACCTACGAGCAGTACTTC	CASRRTGTYEQYF
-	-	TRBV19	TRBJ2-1	TGTGCCAGTAGTACTCTGTACTATGGCAGGGCTGGCAATGAGCAGTTCTTC	CASSTLYYGRAGNEQFF
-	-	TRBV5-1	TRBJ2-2	TGCGCCAGCAGCTCCTCCGGGACAAAGAACACCGGGGAGCTGTTTTTT	CASSSSGTKNTGELFF
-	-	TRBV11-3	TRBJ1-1	TGTGCCAGCAGCTTAGGGGCAGGGAACACTGAAGCTTTCTTT	CASSLGAGNTEAFF
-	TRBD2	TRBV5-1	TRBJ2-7	TGCGCCAGCAGCTGGCTGCCTACTAGCGGGAGTCCCTACGAGCAGTACTTC	CASSWLPTSGSPYEQYF
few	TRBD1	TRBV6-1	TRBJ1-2	TGTGCCAGCCGCAAACCGGGACAGGGGAATGGCTACACCTTC	CASRKPGQGNGYTF
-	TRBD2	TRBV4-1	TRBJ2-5	TGCGCCTGCAGCCAATCTAGCGGGAGGATGCAAGAGACCCAGTACTTC	CACSQSSGRMQETQYF
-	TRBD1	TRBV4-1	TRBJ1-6	TGCGCCAGCAGCCAACAGGGACAGGGAAGCTCCTATAATTCACCCCTCCACTTT	CASSQQGQGSSYNSPLHF
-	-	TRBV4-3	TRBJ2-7	TGCGCCAGCAGCCAAGGCACAGGGATCTACGAGCAGTACTTC	CASSQGTGIYEQYF
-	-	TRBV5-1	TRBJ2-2	TGCGCCAGCAGCTTAGAAACAGACACCGGGGAGCTGTTTTTT	CASSLETDTGELFF
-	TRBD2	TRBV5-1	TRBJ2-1	TGCGCCAGCAGCTTCACTAGCGGGGATGACTACAATGAGCAGTTCTTC	CASSFTSGDDYNEQFF
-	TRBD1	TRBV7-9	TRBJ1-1	TGTGCCAGCAGCTGGGACAGGGTATGGGCTGAAGCTTTCTTT	CASSWDRVWAEAFF
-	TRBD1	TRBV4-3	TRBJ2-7	TGCGCCAGCAGCCAAGGCGCGACAGGGTCCTACGAGCAGTACTTC	CASSQGATGSYEQYF
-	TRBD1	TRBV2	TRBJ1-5	TGTGCCAGCAGCGCGACCATTGGCAGGGGGGATCAGCCCCAGCATTTT	CASSATIGRGDQPQHF
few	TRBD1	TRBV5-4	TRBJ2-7	TGTGCCAGCAGGATGGGGACAGGGGGCTCCTACGAGCAGTACTTC	CASRMGTGGSYEQYF
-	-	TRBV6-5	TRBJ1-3	TGTGCCAGCAGTTACTCGGAGGAGGGAAACACCATATATTTT	CASSYSEEGNTIYF
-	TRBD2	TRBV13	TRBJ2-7	TGTGCCAGCAGCGCCACGACTAGCGGGAGAACCTACGAGCAGTACTTC	CASSATTSGRTYEQYF
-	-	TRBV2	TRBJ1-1	TGTGCCAGCAGTCTGAGGGAGGTTTCTACTGAAGCTTTCTTT	CASSLREVSTEAFF
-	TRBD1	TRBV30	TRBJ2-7	TGTGCCTGGACAAGGACAGGGGCCCTCTACGAGCAGTACTTC	CAWTRTGALYEQYF
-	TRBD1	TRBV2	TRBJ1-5	TGTGCCAGCCACTCTGGGTTCAGGGGGAATCAGCCCCAGCATTTT	CASHSGFRGNQPQHF